Listed here are 28 T cell receptor beta chains from one sample, sequenced in a study of T cell changes during pregnancy in multiple sclerosis. Assay: immunoSEQ multiplex PCR; the TCRdb copy retains only in-frame clones and omits some. This sample has around 60,000 clones; roughly 92% occur once, and the top ten carry 1.4%. The sequencing used peripheral blood, collected in the second trimester of pregnancy. The receptors come from a female donor with multiple sclerosis, enrolled in a pregnancy study.

This chain links TRBV7-9 with TRBJ2-7, with TRBD2 matching over 7 bases. Losses at the gene ends were 2 bases for V and 0 bases for J; bases not matched to a gene: 10. This CDR3 is built from 17 residues. Germline CDR1 SEHNR, CDR2 FQNEAQ (reference sequence). CDR3 DNA sequence: TGTGCCAGCAGCTTATATAGCCCGGGGAGGGCCTCCTACGAGCAGTACTTC. This translates into CASSLYSPGRASYEQYF.

This clone has only one observation. The chain links TRBV7-7 to TRBJ2-2; TRBD1 matches at 7 bases. CDR3 length equals 17 residues. After removal of 4 bases from V and 6 bases from J, the junction contained 14 bases not matched to a gene. CDR1 SSHAT and CDR2 FNYEAQ come from the germline V gene (reference sequence). CDR3 DNA: TGTGCCAGCAGCTCCGGGGAACAGGGGAGTGCCCCCGGGGAGCTGTTTTTT. Residues: CASSSGEQGSAPGELFF.

The chain employs TRBV10-3 and TRBJ1-5; the D gene is possibly TRBD1 (6 bases). With 3 bases removed from V and 1 base from J, the gap between germline ends came to 19 bases. The CDR3 is 18 residues long. Germline loops: CDR1 ENHRY, CDR2 SYGVKD. The CDR3, as DNA: TGTGCCATCAGTGATACAGGGTATGAGGGTCAAAGCAATCAGCCCCAGCATTTT. Translating gives CAISDTGYEGQSNQPQHF.

The genes are TRBV19 and TRBJ2-6; D unresolved. Germline CDR1 is LNHDA and CDR2 is SQIVND (reference sequence). The CDR3 sequence is 13 residues long. The V and J ends lost 6 bases and 0 bases respectively, with 3 bases between them. This CDR3 reads CASSFSGANVLTF. In DNA form, the CDR3 reads TGTGCCAGTAGCTTCTCTGGGGCCAACGTCCTGACTTTC. Variable domain in full (rest from reference TRBV19 and TRBJ2-6): DGGITQSPKYLFRKEGQNVTLSCEQNLNHDAMYWYRQDPGQGLRLIYYSQIVNDFQKGDIAEGYSVSREKKESFPLTVTSAQKNPTAFYLCASSFSGANVLTFGAGSRLTVL.

V gene TRBV7-9 combines with J gene TRBJ1-1; 9 nucleotides align to TRBD1. V dropped 5 bases and J dropped 6; count of bases not matched to a gene: 7. Germline V gene sequence: CDR1 SEHNR, CDR2 FQNEAQ (reference sequence). This CDR3 contains 14 residues. The CDR3 sequence: CASSPTGGVAEAFF. For the CDR3, the DNA is TGTGCCAGCAGCCCGACAGGGGGGGTCGCTGAAGCTTTCTTT.

The CDR3 region has the DNA TGCGCCAGCAGCGGCGACAGTGTCAATGAAAAACTGTTTTTT. Translating it yields CASSGDSVNEKLFF. The chain is built from TRBV5-1 and TRBJ1-4; D is possibly TRBD1 (5 bases). The CDR3 totals 14 residues. The V gene's germline CDR1 is SGHRS and CDR2 YFSETQ. Trimming stripped 4 bases from V and 5 bases from J, with 12 bases between.

The CDR3 DNA sequence: TGTGCCAGCAGCTTGGGGGACTACCACAATGAGCAGTTCTTC. Its protein is CASSLGDYHNEQFF. V and J are TRBV5-4 and TRBJ2-1; 7 bases agree with TRBD2. Germline V gives CDR1 SGHNT, CDR2 YYREEE (reference sequence). Trimming took 0 bases from V and 5 from J; bases not matched to a gene: 2. The CDR3 loop spans 14 amino acids.

The rearrangement joins TRBV5-6 to TRBJ2-4, with 9 bases aligning to TRBD2. Germline values: CDR1 SGHDT, CDR2 YYEEEE. V lost 8 bases, J lost 8 bases, and 8 bases stayed unmatched. This CDR3 has 13 residues. In DNA, the CDR3 is TGTGCCAGTCAGGGCGGGAGGGCGGACATTCAGTACTTC. Translating it yields CASQGGRADIQYF.

The rearrangement joins TRBV19 to TRBJ2-7, with D perhaps matching TRBD1 (6 bases). The CDR3 totals 14 residues. Per the germline V gene, CDR1 is LNHDA and CDR2 is SQIVND (reference sequence). V was clipped by 5 bases and J by 3 bases, with 14 bases between them. The DNA for the CDR3 is TGTGCCAGTAGTTGGGGACATATAGGCTACGAGCAGTACTTC. This translates into CASSWGHIGYEQYF.

V usage is TRBV28 and J usage is TRBJ2-2; 8 positions agree with TRBD1. V lost 6 bases, J lost 7 bases, and 10 bases stayed unmatched. Germline V CDR1 and CDR2: MDHEN, SYDVKM. This CDR3 contains 15 residues. CDR3 nucleotide sequence: TGTGCCAGCAGAGCAGGGGGCCTGGGTGGCGGGGAGCTGTTTTTT. This translates into CASRAGGLGGGELFF.

The chain combines TRBV28 with TRBJ2-7, with TRBD2 matching 14 bases. After removal of 5 bases from V and 5 bases from J, the junction contained 5 bases not matched to a gene. From germline, CDR1 is MDHEN and CDR2 SYDVKM. The CDR3 is made up of 15 amino acids. CDR3 region: CASSHGTSGSNEQYF. As DNA, the CDR3 is TGTGCCAGCAGTCACGGGACTAGCGGGAGCAACGAGCAGTACTTC. Looking up the rest from reference TRBV28 and TRBJ2-7 gives the full variable domain: DVKVTQSSRYLVKRTGEKVFLECVQDMDHENMFWYRQDPGLGLRLIYFSYDVKMKEKGDIPEGYSVSREKKERFSLILESASTNQTSMYLCASSHGTSGSNEQYFGPGTRLTVT.

The gene calls are TRBV11-3 and TRBJ2-7, with a weak D call TRBD2 (6 bases). This CDR3 comprises 15 residues. V shed 0 bases and J shed 6 bases, with 15 bases lying between them. Germline V lookup: CDR1 SGHNT, CDR2 YENEEA. This chain's CDR3 is CASSLDSANSGEQYF. In nucleotides, the CDR3 is TGTGCCAGCAGCTTAGATTCAGCAAATAGCGGCGAGCAGTACTTC.

The rearrangement links TRBV4-1 to TRBJ1-5, with no clear D. The V gene lost 0 bases and the J gene lost 5 bases, with 8 bases spanning the gap. The CDR3 spans 14 residues. Germline CDR1 reads MGHRA; CDR2 reads YSYEKL. The CDR3 is CASSQDSEDQPQHF. The CDR3 DNA follows: TGCGCCAGCAGCCAAGACTCGGAGGATCAGCCCCAGCATTTT.

CDR3 amino acids: CASSSGGPYEQYF. In DNA form, the CDR3 reads TGTGCCAGCAGTTCTGGCGGTCCCTACGAGCAGTACTTC. The chain carries TRBV2 and TRBJ2-7; D not resolved. V lost 5 bases and J 2 bases, leaving 10 bases between the germline ends. Per germline, CDR1 SNHLY and CDR2 FYNNEI. The CDR3 is 13 residues long.

This sequence joins TRBV2 and TRBJ1-6, with D tentatively TRBD1 (5 bases). CDR3 length: 14 amino acids. The V gene lost 8 bases and the J gene lost 9 bases, with 17 bases spanning the gap. The germline gives CDR1 SNHLY, CDR2 FYNNEI. CDR3 amino acids: CASFPGRGGSPLHF. CDR3 DNA: TGTGCCAGCTTTCCGGGACGCGGGGGTTCACCCCTCCACTTT.

This chain connects TRBV5-1 to TRBJ1-1, with D unclear. V dropped 0 bases and J dropped 1 base, with 7 bases sitting between them. CDR3 size: 14 residues. Germline-derived CDR1 and CDR2 are SGHRS and YFSETQ. The CDR3 protein is CASSLAAGNTEAFF. The CDR3 coding sequence is TGCGCCAGCAGCTTGGCGGCGGGGAACACTGAAGCTTTCTTT.

The rearrangement uses TRBV18 and TRBJ2-1, with D perhaps matching TRBD1 (5 bases). The germline V and J ends were trimmed by 3 bases and 8 bases, with 20 bases remaining between them. The CDR3 is 16 residues long. The germline CDR1 and CDR2 sequences are KGHSH and LQKENI. The DNA of the CDR3 is TGTGCCAGCTCACCGATCACAGGTCGGCTAGGGGATGAGCAGTTCTTC. Amino acid sequence: CASSPITGRLGDEQFF.

This chain joins TRBV30 and TRBJ2-2, with a weak D call TRBD1 (5 bases). CDR1 GTSNPN and CDR2 SVGIG come from the germline V gene (reference sequence). The CDR3 is 13 residues long. The CDR3 region is CALDSANTGELFF. In DNA form, the CDR3 reads TGTGCTCTCGACAGCGCGAACACCGGGGAGCTGTTTTTT.

The chain recombines TRBV7-2 with TRBJ1-1; the match to TRBD1 covers 8 bases. Trimming cost V 2 bases and J 6 bases; bases outside gene matches: 8. The CDR3 runs to 15 residues. Germline CDR1 and CDR2: SGHTA and FQGNSA. The chain's CDR3 is CASSLIQGGMAEAFF. CDR3 coding DNA: TGTGCCAGCAGCTTAATACAGGGGGGGATGGCTGAAGCTTTCTTT. Full variable domain (missing parts from reference TRBV7-2 and TRBJ1-1): GAGVSQSPSNKVTEKGKDVELRCDPISGHTALYWYRQSLGQGLEFLIYFQGNSAPDKSGLPSDRFSAERTGGSVSTLTIQRTQQEDSAVYLCASSLIQGGMAEAFFGQGTRLTVV.

This clone came up once. This chain uses TRBV7-2 with TRBJ1-4; D remains unclear. This CDR3 is 13 amino acids long. Trimming pared 5 bases from V and 6 bases from J, leaving 10 bases between. Germline-derived CDR1 and CDR2 are SGHTA and FQGNSA. The CDR3 nucleotides are TGTGCCAGCAGCCCCAGGTCGTATGAAAAACTGTTTTTT. It is translated as CASSPRSYEKLFF.

The rearrangement uses TRBV19 and TRBJ2-1, with 10 bases that match TRBD2. The germline CDR1 and CDR2 sequences are LNHDA and SQIVND (reference sequence). The CDR3 has 18 amino acids. V was pared by 4 bases and J by 2 bases, with 11 bases of the junction left unmatched. The CDR3 loop reads CASSTESSGRGAYNEQFF. The CDR3 DNA reads TGTGCCAGTAGTACGGAATCTAGCGGGAGAGGGGCCTACAATGAGCAGTTCTTC.

This clone was seen ten or more times. The rearrangement joins TRBV27 to TRBJ2-7; tentative D call: TRBD2 (6 bases). The CDR3 spans 15 residues. Germline V gene data show CDR1 as MNHEY and CDR2 as SMNVEV (reference sequence). V was shortened by 3 bases and J by 0 bases, with 12 bases between the two germline ends. The DNA for the CDR3 is TGTGCCAGCAGTTTTGGAGGGCCAAGCTCCTACGAGCAGTACTTC. Translation: CASSFGGPSSYEQYF.

CDR3 sequence: CASRPTGIYGYTF. CDR3 nucleotides: TGTGCCAGCAGACCTACAGGGATCTATGGCTACACCTTC. This sequence joins TRBV6-5 and TRBJ1-2; TRBD1 might be the D (6 bases). Germline V lookup: CDR1 MNHEY, CDR2 SVGAGI. This CDR3 has 13 residues. The ends were cut back, 6 bases at V and 4 bases at J, with 12 bases in the middle.

The chain couples TRBV7-9 to TRBJ1-2; D is possibly TRBD1 (5 bases). CDR3 length: 14 amino acids. Trimming took off 5 bases at V and 3 bases at J, with 13 bases between the two ends. Germline V gene lookup returns CDR1 SEHNR and CDR2 FQNEAQ (reference sequence). The CDR3 sequence: CASSEMWGDYGYTF. CDR3 in DNA: TGTGCCAGCAGCGAAATGTGGGGGGACTATGGCTACACCTTC.

This chain connects TRBV12-5 to TRBJ1-2; a possible D gene is TRBD1 (6 bases). There are 13 residues in the CDR3. From germline, CDR1 is LGHNT and CDR2 FRNRAP. Between the trimmed V and J ends, which lost 1 base and 4 bases, there was a span of 7 bases. In DNA, the CDR3 is TGTGCTAGTGGTTTGGGGGACATCTATGGCTACACCTTC. It is translated as CASGLGDIYGYTF.

The rearrangement links TRBV13 to TRBJ2-7; the match to TRBD2 covers 7 bases. CDR3 length equals 16 residues. V lost 3 bases, J lost 0 bases, and 8 bases stayed unmatched. The germline V gene encodes CDR1 PRHDT and CDR2 FYEKMQ (reference sequence). As DNA, the CDR3 is TGTGCCAGCAGCTTGGCTGGCGGGAGTGTCTCCTACGAGCAGTACTTC. It encodes CASSLAGGSVSYEQYF.

The chain uses TRBV6-6 and TRBJ2-7; D ambiguous. This CDR3 is 13 amino acids long. Germline V gives CDR1 MNHNY, CDR2 SVGAGI (reference sequence). Trimming took off 0 bases at V and 2 bases at J, with 5 bases between the two ends. CDR3 loop: CASSYSRAYEQYF. In DNA, the CDR3 is TGTGCCAGCAGTTACTCCCGAGCCTACGAGCAGTACTTC.

The genes are TRBV7-2 and TRBJ2-3; D may be TRBD1 (5 bases). Trimming pared 1 base from V and 3 bases from J, leaving 11 bases between. Looked up from germline, CDR1 is SGHTA and CDR2 is FQGNSA. The CDR3 has 15 amino acids. The CDR3 sequence is CASSLGNQGTDTQYF. CDR3 DNA: TGTGCCAGCAGCTTAGGAAATCAGGGTACAGATACGCAGTATTTT.